The clone carrying this T cell receptor beta chain appeared once. This entry comes from a study of blood T cell repertoires in COVID-19. Study-level information: Some COVID-19 samples were acute and others convalescent; all came from the United States, Italy and Spain.

Authors' methods: For nucleated cells, counts were estimated from reference gene primer amplification. TCRdb's copy holds only in-frame clones and misses some; the assay was immunoSEQ multiplex PCR. The DNA gave D and trimming, while V, J and clone size come from that table. The sample lists 50,000 or so clones; 75% to 90% were seen once. The receptor's source is a human donor in a cohort sampled during active COVID-19. Specimen: peripheral blood.

CDR3 protein: CASSGDSIGQETQYF. CDR3 in DNA: TGTGCCAGCAGTGGAGACTCGATCGGCCAAGAGACCCAGTACTTC. The chain links TRBV6-6 to TRBJ2-5; no definite D call. Trimming stripped 5 bases from V and 1 base from J, with 14 bases between. The germline gives CDR1 MNHNY, CDR2 SVGAGI (reference sequence). The CDR3 totals 15 residues.